The rows below give T cell receptor beta chains drawn from one sample of a study of human CD8 memory T cell subsets. TCRdb re-analyzed the 5' RACE reads; it lists each CDR3 protein once, without DNA. In all, the sample yields around 5,000 distinct CDR3 sequences. The sample comprised CD8+ T cells from PBMCs. The receptors here all came from a human donor in good health. CDR3s include the opening cysteine and the closing phenylalanine or tryptophan. Fields, in order: J gene, clone size, V gene, CDR3 protein. Expanded clones are given a class, and other clones once, few, many or no size at all.

TRBJ1-1 . TRBV6-2/TRBV6-3 CASRSWAPGQGETEAFF
TRBJ2-2 medium-sized TRBV5-6 CASSRGGTELFF
TRBJ2-1 medium-sized TRBV7-9 CASSRRTDEQFF
TRBJ1-6 . TRBV7-9 CASSVPLSPLHF
TRBJ1-1 . TRBV29-1 CSVEGTNRVAEAFF
TRBJ1-4 . TRBV3-1 CASSPLGEKSEKLFF
TRBJ2-1 . TRBV7-8 CASSLDLGNEQFF
TRBJ1-4 . TRBV4-2 CASSHFTGGHEKLFF
TRBJ2-1 medium-sized TRBV7-9 CASSLGDKQFF
TRBJ1-1 large TRBV29-1 CSASGGFDDEAFF
TRBJ1-1 . TRBV6-2/TRBV6-3 CASSYWPKNTEAFF
TRBJ1-5 . TRBV5-1 CASSLEREPRGPQHF
TRBJ2-1 . TRBV7-9 CASSGRRTGDYNEQFF
TRBJ1-2 . TRBV4-1 CASSQAGGGGRITTGYTF
TRBJ2-7 medium-sized TRBV10-2 CASSDLTGGEQYF
TRBJ1-3 . TRBV25-1 CASSGQGNTIYF
TRBJ1-2 . TRBV25-1 CASGFYLGTDYGYTF
TRBJ2-3 medium-sized TRBV7-9 CASSPTSSDTQYF
TRBJ2-7 . TRBV11-3 CASSEGGLNEQYF
TRBJ2-7 . TRBV7-9 CASSGGQGVYEQYF
TRBJ2-1 . TRBV9 CASSASGYGEQFF
TRBJ1-5 . TRBV6-2/TRBV6-3 CASSYSGTSNQPQHF
TRBJ1-1 . TRBV12-3/TRBV12-4 CASSLGNLNTEAFF
TRBJ1-1 medium-sized TRBV7-9 CASSLGPLEAFF
TRBJ2-3 . TRBV15 CATSRDLGQGLTDTQYF
TRBJ1-1 . TRBV28 CASSLPHRDSGEAFF
TRBJ2-5 . TRBV20-1 CSAVPGGVQETQYF
TRBJ2-3 large TRBV12-3/TRBV12-4 CASSSGLAGGLTDTQYF